This is a list of T cell receptor beta chains from one sample in a study of T cell responses to AZD1222 COVID-19 vaccine. Data came from immunoSEQ multiplex PCR; TCRdb stores just in-frame clones and leaves some out. The data contain about 100,000 clones, about 92% of them singletons. This specimen was peripheral blood, taken on day 0 of MenACWY control vaccination. Receptors were obtained from an adult in good health. Each CDR3 is given with its conserved first and last residue. The D gene is left open where the match is weak. For some rows the clone size is stated as once, few or many, or as a class when expanded; others skip it.

abundance: -; j_gene: TRBJ1-1; len: 15; d_gene: -; v_gene: TRBV5-6; CDR3nt: TGTGCCAGCAGCTTGGTTGGGGCAGGGCTGACTGAAGCTTTCTTT; CDR3aa: CASSLVGAGLTEAFF
abundance: few; j_gene: TRBJ2-1; len: 14; d_gene: TRBD1; v_gene: TRBV6-5; CDR3nt: TGTGCCAGCAGACTGGACAGGGAGAGGAATGAGCAGTTCTTC; CDR3aa: CASRLDRERNEQFF
abundance: -; j_gene: TRBJ2-7; len: 12; d_gene: -; v_gene: TRBV30; CDR3nt: TGTGCCGGGAGGGACAGAGCCTACGAGCAGTACTTC; CDR3aa: CAGRDRAYEQYF
abundance: -; j_gene: TRBJ1-6; len: 15; d_gene: -; v_gene: TRBV6-6; CDR3nt: TGTGCCAGCCGTCCCAATAGGGGTGGAGATTCACCCCTCCACTTT; CDR3aa: CASRPNRGGDSPLHF
abundance: -; j_gene: TRBJ2-2; len: 16; d_gene: TRBD2; v_gene: TRBV29-1; CDR3nt: TGCAGCGTCCCGCCACCAGGACTAGCGGACACCGGGGAGCTGTTTTTT; CDR3aa: CSVPPPGLADTGELFF
abundance: -; j_gene: TRBJ1-2; len: 13; d_gene: TRBD1; v_gene: TRBV5-1; CDR3nt: TGCGCCAGCAGTGATCGACAGGGGAATGGCTACACCTTC; CDR3aa: CASSDRQGNGYTF
abundance: -; j_gene: TRBJ1-1; len: 14; d_gene: -; v_gene: TRBV7-9; CDR3nt: TGTGCCAGCAGACGAACAGGGTCAGACACTGAAGCTTTCTTT; CDR3aa: CASRRTGSDTEAFF
abundance: -; j_gene: TRBJ2-5; len: 11; d_gene: -; v_gene: TRBV20-1; CDR3nt: TGCAGTGCTGGGGGGGGCGGGACCCAGTACTTC; CDR3aa: CSAGGGGTQYF
abundance: -; j_gene: TRBJ2-3; len: 14; d_gene: TRBD1; v_gene: TRBV5-1; CDR3nt: TGCGCCAGCAGCTTAGGACAGGTTGGGGATACGCAGTATTTT; CDR3aa: CASSLGQVGDTQYF
abundance: few; j_gene: TRBJ1-2; len: 15; d_gene: -; v_gene: TRBV11-2; CDR3nt: TGTGCCAGCAGCTTATTTCATTCCGGTAACTATGGCTACACCTTC; CDR3aa: CASSLFHSGNYGYTF
abundance: -; j_gene: TRBJ1-2; len: 14; d_gene: TRBD1; v_gene: TRBV3-1/TRBV3-2; CDR3nt: TGTGCCAGCAGCCAAGGCGGACAGGGGTTGGACTACACCTTC; CDR3aa: CASSQGGQGLDYTF
abundance: -; j_gene: TRBJ1-4; len: 13; d_gene: -; v_gene: TRBV21-1; CDR3nt: TGTGCCAGCAGCAAAGCCCTCTCTGAAAAACTGTTTTTT; CDR3aa: CASSKALSEKLFF
abundance: -; j_gene: TRBJ1-2; len: 12; d_gene: TRBD1; v_gene: TRBV28; CDR3nt: TGTGCCAGCAGTGGACAGGACTATGGCTACACCTTC; CDR3aa: CASSGQDYGYTF
abundance: -; j_gene: TRBJ1-2; len: 13; d_gene: -; v_gene: TRBV5-6; CDR3nt: TGTGCCAGCAGCTCCCGGGCCATTTATGGCTACACCTTC; CDR3aa: CASSSRAIYGYTF
abundance: -; j_gene: TRBJ1-6; len: 15; d_gene: -; v_gene: TRBV18; CDR3nt: TGTGCCAGCTCACCCCGAGGCTATTTCGCTTCACCCCTCCACTTT; CDR3aa: CASSPRGYFASPLHF
abundance: -; j_gene: TRBJ1-4; len: 18; d_gene: -; v_gene: TRBV13; CDR3nt: TGTGCCAGCAGCCCGCCACCCCGGGCAGGGAGAGGGAGGGAAAAACTGTTTTTT; CDR3aa: CASSPPPRAGRGREKLFF
abundance: few; j_gene: TRBJ1-5; len: 15; d_gene: -; v_gene: TRBV6-2/TRBV6-3; CDR3nt: TGTGCCAGCAGTTCCCAAGGGGCCTACAATCAGCCCCAGCATTTT; CDR3aa: CASSSQGAYNQPQHF
abundance: -; j_gene: TRBJ1-1; len: 15; d_gene: -; v_gene: TRBV5-4; CDR3nt: TGTGCCAGCAGCTTTCCTCCAGGGATGAACACTGAAGCTTTCTTT; CDR3aa: CASSFPPGMNTEAFF
abundance: -; j_gene: TRBJ2-6; len: 16; d_gene: -; v_gene: TRBV4-3; CDR3nt: TGCGCCAGCAGCCAAGATCGAGTCGGTGGGGCCAACGTCCTGACTTTC; CDR3aa: CASSQDRVGGANVLTF